The present T cell receptor beta chain was sequenced within a study of control samples from healthy donors and cancer patients. The CDR3 runs 14 residues. The germline gives CDR1 SGHVS, CDR2 FNYEAQ. The V segment lost 2 bases and the J segment 3 bases; nucleotides outside the gene matches: 2. The protocol was immunoSEQ multiplex PCR, while the TCRdb copy is restricted to in-frame clones and leaves out a portion. Altogether a few hundred thousand clones are present, 75% to 95% being singletons, with the ten largest covering more than 6%. The gene calls are TRBV7-6 and TRBJ2-5, with 8 positions matching TRBD2. Sequencing was carried out using PBMCs. The receptor was isolated from a man between 40 and 49 years old with head and neck cancer. The DNA of the CDR3 is TGTGCCAGCAGCTTATTGACTAGCGAAGAGACCCAGTACTTC. Protein: CASSLLTSEETQYF.